A single sample is the source of the 22 T cell receptor beta chains below, sequenced in a study of blood T cell repertoires in COVID-19. Here immunoSEQ multiplex PCR was the method, and the copy in TCRdb shows in-frame clones only, minus some. The sample lists roughly 200,000 clones; around nine tenths were seen once. Sequencing was performed on peripheral blood. These receptors were collected from a woman between 18 and 29 years old who had recovered from COVID-19.

This chain's CDR3 is CASSPQANEQYF. The CDR3 nucleotides read TGTGCCAGCTCACCCCAGGCAAACGAGCAGTACTTC. The chain links TRBV18 to TRBJ2-7; D remains unclear. This CDR3 has 12 amino acids. The ends were cut back, 3 bases at V and 5 bases at J, with 8 bases in the middle. Germline-derived CDR1 and CDR2 are KGHSH and LQKENI. The full variable domain, its missing parts supplied by reference TRBV18 and TRBJ2-7, is NAGVMQNPRHLVRRRGQEARLRCSPMKGHSHVYWYRQLPEEGLKFMVYLQKENIIDESGMPKERFSAEFPKEGPSILRIQQVVRGDSAAYFCASSPQANEQYFGPGTRLTVT.

This chain uses TRBV5-1 with TRBJ1-1, with D hard to call. V was shortened by 4 bases and J by 4 bases, with 11 bases between the two germline ends. The CDR3 sequence is 13 residues long. Germline values: CDR1 SGHRS, CDR2 YFSETQ. The CDR3: CASSVGRATEAFF. CDR3 nucleotides: TGCGCCAGCAGCGTTGGGAGGGCCACTGAAGCTTTCTTT.

The CDR3 spells CASSHEFGGRSTDTQYF. In DNA form, the CDR3 reads TGTGCCAGCAGCCACGAATTCGGGGGAAGGAGCACAGATACGCAGTATTTT. This chain joins TRBV3-1 (or the pseudogene TRBV3-2) and TRBJ2-3; TRBD2 might be the D (6 bases). The CDR3 runs to 17 residues. Trimming took off 3 bases at V and 0 bases at J, with 16 bases between the two ends. CDR1 LGHDT and CDR2 YNNKEL come from the germline V gene (reference sequence).

J is TRBJ1-3 and V is TRBV5-5; D unresolved. The CDR3 contains 16 residues. The germline gives CDR1 SGHKS, CDR2 YYEKEE (reference sequence). Trimming cost V 4 bases and J 0 bases, with 14 bases left between them. CDR3 region: CASSPNSLGSGNTIYF. In DNA form, the CDR3 reads TGTGCCAGCAGCCCCAACTCACTCGGCTCTGGAAACACCATATATTTT.

CDR3 region: CASSQDGGNYGYTF. CDR3 sequence (DNA): TGCGCCAGCAGCCAAGATGGAGGGAACTATGGCTACACCTTC. The chain joins TRBV4-1 to TRBJ1-2, with D unresolved. Germline CDR1 and CDR2: MGHRA and YSYEKL. Trimming removed 0 bases from V and 2 bases from J, with 7 bases in between. The CDR3 covers 14 residues.

The chain is built from TRBV2 and TRBJ2-3; the match to TRBD1 covers 8 bases. Germline loops: CDR1 SNHLY, CDR2 FYNNEI. CDR3 size: 15 residues. Germline trimming cut 4 bases from V and 6 bases from J; bases unmatched to any gene: 9. DNA for the CDR3: TGTGCCAGCAGTGCTTGGCAGGGGGCAGGGGATACGCAGTATTTT. It translates to CASSAWQGAGDTQYF.

V and J are TRBV28 and TRBJ1-5; D call uncertain. The CDR3 has 17 amino acids. The V end was cut by 6 bases, the J end by 2 bases, with 20 bases between. CDR1 MDHEN and CDR2 SYDVKM come from the germline V gene. CDR3 bases: TGTGCCAGCAGACGATACGTCGGGGAGCAAGGCAATCAGCCCCAGCATTTT. Its translation is CASRRYVGEQGNQPQHF.

Only a few counts were recorded for this clone. This chain connects TRBV20-1 to TRBJ2-5; TRBD1 aligns across 8 bases. CDR3 length: 13 residues. V was pared by 6 bases and J by 5 bases, with 8 bases of the junction left unmatched. Germline values: CDR1 DFQATT, CDR2 SNEGSKA (reference sequence). The CDR3 DNA follows: TGCAGTGCCAGTGGACAGGGCCTTGAGACCCAGTACTTC. Translated: CSASGQGLETQYF.

This chain connects TRBV5-1 to TRBJ1-4; D is unclear. Germline-derived CDR1 and CDR2 are SGHRS and YFSETQ. Trimming shortened V by 0 bases and J by 3 bases, and 9 bases separated the two germline ends. The CDR3 has 15 amino acids. The CDR3 region has the DNA TGCGCCAGCAGCTTGGAAGGAGGATCTAATGAAAAACTGTTTTTT. It specifies CASSLEGGSNEKLFF.

The J gene is TRBJ2-3, the V gene TRBV6-4, with TRBD1 matching 8 bases. The V and J ends lost 5 bases and 4 bases, in that order; junction bases with no gene match: 5. From germline, CDR1 is MRHNA and CDR2 SNTAGT. This CDR3 has 14 amino acids. The CDR3: CASSPDRASDTQYF. CDR3 nucleotide sequence: TGTGCCAGCAGTCCGGACAGGGCATCAGATACGCAGTATTTT.

This CDR3 is CASTTNTGGNEKLFF. Here the CDR3 DNA reads TGTGCCAGCACCACAAACACAGGGGGGAATGAAAAACTGTTTTTT. The chain joins TRBV7-2 to TRBJ1-4; 8 bases match TRBD1. Germline lookup yields CDR1 SGHTA and CDR2 FQGNSA. CDR3 length: 15 amino acids. V dropped 7 bases and J dropped 5; count of bases not matched to a gene: 9.

The rearrangement links TRBV18 to TRBJ2-7; tentative D call: TRBD2 (6 bases). This CDR3 spans 14 amino acids. V was shortened by 2 bases and J by 5 bases, with 13 bases between the two germline ends. Germline lookup yields CDR1 KGHSH and CDR2 LQKENI. For the CDR3, the DNA is TGTGCCAGCTCACCAGGAGGGGTTCGGAACGAGCAGTACTTC. Its protein product is CASSPGGVRNEQYF.

In this sample, this clone turned up a few times. CDR3 sequence (DNA): TGTGCCAGCAGCTTGGGACTCTACTACGAGCAGTACGTC. This gives the protein CASSLGLYYEQYV. The chain employs TRBV11-1 and TRBJ2-7; the D gene is possibly TRBD2 (6 bases). Germline assignment: CDR1 SGHAT and CDR2 FQDESV (reference sequence). CDR3 length: 13 residues. V was clipped by 3 bases and J by 3 bases, with 9 bases between them.

This chain uses TRBV10-3 with TRBJ1-6; unclear D gene. The V and J ends lost 7 bases and 8 bases respectively, with 15 bases between them. The CDR3 contains 14 residues. The germline CDR1 and CDR2 sequences are ENHRY and SYGVKD. CDR3 region: CAINPPRADSPLHF. The CDR3 coding sequence is TGTGCCATCAATCCCCCGCGGGCGGATTCACCCCTCCACTTT.

V usage is TRBV7-7 and J usage is TRBJ2-2, with 7 nucleotides matching TRBD1. After removal of 5 bases from V and 7 bases from J, the junction contained 4 bases not matched to a gene. The CDR3 totals 13 residues. CDR1 is SSHAT and CDR2 is FNYEAQ in the germline V gene (reference sequence). CDR3 sequence: CASSRTGHGELFF. The CDR3 DNA reads as TGTGCCAGCAGCCGGACAGGTCACGGGGAGCTGTTTTTT.

The chain employs TRBV9 and TRBJ2-6; TRBD1 aligns across 7 bases. The trim removed 0 bases at V and 0 bases at J, leaving 3 bases unmatched. CDR3 length equals 17 residues. Germline loops: CDR1 SGDLS, CDR2 YYNGEE. The CDR3 DNA reads TGTGCCAGCAGCGTAGAGGGGGCAACCTCTGGGGCCAACGTCCTGACTTTC. Protein product: CASSVEGATSGANVLTF.

The chain combines TRBV9 with TRBJ2-1; 9 positions agree with TRBD1. With V trimmed by 2 bases and J by 9 bases, 15 bases remained unmatched. CDR3 length: 17 amino acids. Germline V gives CDR1 SGDLS, CDR2 YYNGEE. The CDR3 here is CASSVSPGQGRTGEQFF. CDR3 DNA: TGTGCCAGCAGCGTTTCGCCGGGACAGGGAAGGACTGGTGAGCAGTTCTTC.

The chain links TRBV24-1 to TRBJ2-7; tentative D call: TRBD2 (5 bases). Trimming left V 1 base short and J 0 bases short, with 9 bases between. The CDR3 loop spans 15 amino acids. The germline gives CDR1 KGHDR, CDR2 SFDVKD. This CDR3 reads CATSDFRGSSYEQYV. In nucleotides, the CDR3 is TGTGCCACCAGTGATTTCCGAGGGAGCTCCTACGAGCAGTACGTC.

V and J are TRBV4-2 and TRBJ2-1; D may be TRBD1 (5 bases). Trimming removed 4 bases from V and 4 bases from J, with 23 bases in between. Germline V CDR1 and CDR2: LGHNA, YNFKEQ. This CDR3 has 18 residues. The DNA for the CDR3 is TGTGCCAGCAGCCCGCTCGCGGTACCAGGACAATTTTACAATGAGCAGTTCTTC. Encoded protein: CASSPLAVPGQFYNEQFF.

The chain combines TRBV7-2 with TRBJ1-1; weak D call: TRBD1 (6 bases). Looked up from germline, CDR1 is SGHTA and CDR2 is FQGNSA. V was pared by 3 bases and J by 3 bases, with 11 bases between. The CDR3 spans 14 residues. The CDR3 coding sequence is TGTGCCAGCAGCTTTCTAGGGGGATACACTGAAGCTTTCTTT. Translated: CASSFLGGYTEAFF.

The V call is TRBV4-1, the J call TRBJ1-1; D unresolved. The length of the CDR3 is 13 residues. Germline loops: CDR1 MGHRA, CDR2 YSYEKL. Between the trimmed V and J ends, which lost 1 base and 1 base, there was a span of 4 bases. The CDR3 reads CASSQGQNTEAFF. DNA of the CDR3: TGCGCCAGCAGCCAAGGACAGAACACTGAAGCTTTCTTT.

This rearrangement joins TRBV19 to TRBJ2-2; no definite D call. The V end was cut by 0 bases, the J end by 1 base, with 9 bases between. The CDR3 runs 16 residues. Germline V gene lookup returns CDR1 LNHDA and CDR2 SQIVND (reference sequence). The chain's CDR3 is CASSIDSRRNTGELFF. CDR3 sequence (DNA): TGTGCCAGTAGTATAGATTCCAGGCGGAACACCGGGGAGCTGTTTTTT.